This T cell receptor beta chain was recorded in a study of blood T cell repertoires in COVID-19. Study-level information: The United States, Italy and Spain were the sources of the acute and convalescent COVID-19 samples. PBMCs, B-cell-depleted T cells, or T cells were the source of the cDNA or gDNA that made up the material.

Authors' methods: By means of reference gene primer amplification, nucleated cell counts were estimated. This table comes from immunoSEQ multiplex PCR, and its TCRdb copy is limited to in-frame clones, with some not included. V, J and clone size are taken as reported in that table, and D and trimming were inferred from the DNA itself. The table has about 120,000 clones, 90% seen once; the top ten hold under 2%. This CDR3 is built from 15 residues. The chain has TRBV21-1 and TRBJ2-7; the table's D gene call, TRBD1, was not cross checked with the DNA. TRBV21-1 is a pseudogene segment. The sequenced sample consisted of peripheral blood. The sequence was collected from a human donor with active COVID-19. The donor label of this sample is uncertain. This CDR3 is CASSKGTGSSYEQYF. The CDR3 nucleotides read TGTGCCAGCAGCAAAGGGACAGGGAGCTCCTACGAGCAGTACTTC.